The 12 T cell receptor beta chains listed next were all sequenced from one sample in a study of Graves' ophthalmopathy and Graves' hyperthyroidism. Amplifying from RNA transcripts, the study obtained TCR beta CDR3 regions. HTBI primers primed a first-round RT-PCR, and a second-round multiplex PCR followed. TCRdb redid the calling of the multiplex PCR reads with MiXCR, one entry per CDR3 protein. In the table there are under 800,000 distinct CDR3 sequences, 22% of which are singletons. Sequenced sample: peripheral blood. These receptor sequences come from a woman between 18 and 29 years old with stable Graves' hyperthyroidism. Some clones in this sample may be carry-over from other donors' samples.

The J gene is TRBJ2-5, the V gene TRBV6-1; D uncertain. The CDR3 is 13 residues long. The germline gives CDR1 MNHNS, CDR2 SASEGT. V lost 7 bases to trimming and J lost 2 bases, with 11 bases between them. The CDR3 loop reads CASIYLGQETQYF. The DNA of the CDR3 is TGTGCCAGCATATACCTGGGGCAAGAGACCCAGTACTTC.

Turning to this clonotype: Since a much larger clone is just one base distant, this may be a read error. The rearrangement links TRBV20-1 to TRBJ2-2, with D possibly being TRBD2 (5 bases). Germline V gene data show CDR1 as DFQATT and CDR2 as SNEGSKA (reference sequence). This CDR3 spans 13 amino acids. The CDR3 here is CSARDPNTGELCF. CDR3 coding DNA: TGCAGTGCTAGAGATCCCAACACCGGGGAGCTGTGTTTT.

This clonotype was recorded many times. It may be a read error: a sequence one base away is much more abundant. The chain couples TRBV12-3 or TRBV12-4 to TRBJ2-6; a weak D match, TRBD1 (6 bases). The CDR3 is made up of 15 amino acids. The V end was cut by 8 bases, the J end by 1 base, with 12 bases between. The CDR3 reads CASGYRVSGANVLTF. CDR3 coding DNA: TGTGCCAGCGGTTACAGGGTTTCTGGGGCCAACGTCCTGACTTTC.

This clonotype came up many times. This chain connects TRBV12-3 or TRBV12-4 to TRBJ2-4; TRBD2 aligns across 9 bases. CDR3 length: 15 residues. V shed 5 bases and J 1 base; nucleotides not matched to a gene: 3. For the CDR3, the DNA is TGTGCCAGCAGTCAAAGCGGGGGGGCCAAAAACATTCAGTACTTC. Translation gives CASSQSGGAKNIQYF.

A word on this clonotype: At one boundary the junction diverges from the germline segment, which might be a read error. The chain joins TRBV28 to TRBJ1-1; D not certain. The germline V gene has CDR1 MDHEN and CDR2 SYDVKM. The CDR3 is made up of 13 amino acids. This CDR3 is CASSLISRTEAWF. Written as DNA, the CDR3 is TGTGCCAGCAGCCTCATTAGTAGGACTGAAGCTTGGTTT.

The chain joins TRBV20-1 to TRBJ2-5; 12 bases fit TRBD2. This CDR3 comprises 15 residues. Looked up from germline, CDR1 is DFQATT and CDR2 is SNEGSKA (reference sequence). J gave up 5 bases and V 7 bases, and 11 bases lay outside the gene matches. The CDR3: CSGGASGRAGETQYF. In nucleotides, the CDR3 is TGCAGTGGTGGGGCTAGCGGGAGGGCCGGGGAGACCCAGTACTTC.

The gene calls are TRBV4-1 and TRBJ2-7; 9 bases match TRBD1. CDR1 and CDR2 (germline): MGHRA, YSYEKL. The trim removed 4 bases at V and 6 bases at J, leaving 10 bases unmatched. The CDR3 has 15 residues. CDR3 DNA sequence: TGCGCCAGCAGCCCCCGACAGGGGGTAGAAGGCGAGCAGTACTTC. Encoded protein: CASSPRQGVEGEQYF.

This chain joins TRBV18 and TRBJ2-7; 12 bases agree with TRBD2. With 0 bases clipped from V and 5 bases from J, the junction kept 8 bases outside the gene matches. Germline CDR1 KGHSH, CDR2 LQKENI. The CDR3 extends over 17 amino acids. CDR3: CASSPPTSGRAPHEQYF. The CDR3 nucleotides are TGTGCCAGCTCACCACCGACTAGCGGGAGAGCTCCCCACGAGCAGTACTTC.

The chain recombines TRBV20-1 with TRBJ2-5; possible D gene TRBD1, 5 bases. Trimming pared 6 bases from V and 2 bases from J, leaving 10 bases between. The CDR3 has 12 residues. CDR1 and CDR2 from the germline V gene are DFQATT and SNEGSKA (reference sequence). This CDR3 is CSAQGRQETQYF. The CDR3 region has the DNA TGCAGTGCCCAGGGAAGGCAAGAGACCCAGTACTTC.

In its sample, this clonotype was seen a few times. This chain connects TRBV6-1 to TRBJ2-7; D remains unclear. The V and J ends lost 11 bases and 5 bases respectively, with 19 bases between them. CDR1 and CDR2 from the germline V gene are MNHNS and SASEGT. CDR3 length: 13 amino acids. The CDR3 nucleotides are TGTGCCGGAACGACGGAGCTAGGACACGAGCAGTACTTC. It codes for CAGTTELGHEQYF.

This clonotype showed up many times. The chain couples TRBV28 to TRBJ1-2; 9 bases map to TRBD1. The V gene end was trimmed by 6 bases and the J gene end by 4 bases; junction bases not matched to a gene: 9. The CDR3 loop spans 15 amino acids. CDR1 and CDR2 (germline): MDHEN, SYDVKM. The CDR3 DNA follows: TGTGCCAGCAGAATCACGGGACAGGGATTCTATGGCTACACCTTC. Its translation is CASRITGQGFYGYTF.

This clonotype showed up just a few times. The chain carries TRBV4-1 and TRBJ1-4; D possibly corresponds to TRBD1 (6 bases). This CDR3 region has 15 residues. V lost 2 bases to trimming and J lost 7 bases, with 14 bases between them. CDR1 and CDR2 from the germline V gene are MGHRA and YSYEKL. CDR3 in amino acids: CASSQLGQGSEKLFF. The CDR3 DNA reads TGCGCCAGCAGCCAATTGGGGCAGGGGAGTGAAAAACTGTTTTTT.